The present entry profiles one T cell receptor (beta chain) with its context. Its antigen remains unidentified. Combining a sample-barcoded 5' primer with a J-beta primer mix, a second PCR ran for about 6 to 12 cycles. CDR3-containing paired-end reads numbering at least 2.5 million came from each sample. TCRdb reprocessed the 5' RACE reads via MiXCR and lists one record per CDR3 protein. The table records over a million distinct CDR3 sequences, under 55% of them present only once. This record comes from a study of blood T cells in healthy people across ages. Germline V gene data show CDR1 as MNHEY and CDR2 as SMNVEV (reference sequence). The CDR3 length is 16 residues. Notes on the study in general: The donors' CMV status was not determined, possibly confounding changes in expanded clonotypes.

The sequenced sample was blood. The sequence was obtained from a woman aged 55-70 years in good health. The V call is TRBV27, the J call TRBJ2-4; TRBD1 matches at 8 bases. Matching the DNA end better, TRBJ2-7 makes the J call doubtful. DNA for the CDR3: TGTGCCAGCATCGGGTTGGTTGGCAGGGGGCAATACGAGCAGTACTTC. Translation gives CASIGLVGRGQYEQYF.